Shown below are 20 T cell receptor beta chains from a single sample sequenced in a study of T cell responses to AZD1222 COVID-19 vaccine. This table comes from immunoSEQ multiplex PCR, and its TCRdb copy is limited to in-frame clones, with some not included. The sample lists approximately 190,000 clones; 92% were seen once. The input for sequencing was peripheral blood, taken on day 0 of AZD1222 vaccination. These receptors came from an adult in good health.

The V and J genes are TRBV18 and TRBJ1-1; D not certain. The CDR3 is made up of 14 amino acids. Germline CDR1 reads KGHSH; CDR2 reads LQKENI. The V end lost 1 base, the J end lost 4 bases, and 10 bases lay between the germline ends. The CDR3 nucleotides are TGTGCCAGCTCACCACTGGAGGTGGGCACTGAAGCTTTCTTT. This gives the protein CASSPLEVGTEAFF.

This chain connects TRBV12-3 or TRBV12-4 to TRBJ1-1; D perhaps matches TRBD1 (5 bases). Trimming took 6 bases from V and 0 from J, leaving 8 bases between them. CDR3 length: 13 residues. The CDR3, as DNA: TGTGCCAGCAGCTTGACAGTGAACACTGAAGCTTTCTTT. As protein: CASSLTVNTEAFF.

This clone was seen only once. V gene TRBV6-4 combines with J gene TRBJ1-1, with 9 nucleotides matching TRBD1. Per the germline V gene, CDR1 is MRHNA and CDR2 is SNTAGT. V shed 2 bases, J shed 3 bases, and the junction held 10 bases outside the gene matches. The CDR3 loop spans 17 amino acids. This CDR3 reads CASSDIQGALVDTEAFF. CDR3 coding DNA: TGTGCCAGCAGTGACATACAGGGGGCTCTTGTGGACACTGAAGCTTTCTTT.

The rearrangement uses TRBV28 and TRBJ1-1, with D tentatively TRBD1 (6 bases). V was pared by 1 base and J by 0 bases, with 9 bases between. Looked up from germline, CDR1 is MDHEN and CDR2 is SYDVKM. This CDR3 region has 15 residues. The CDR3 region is CASSLFGQMNTEAFF. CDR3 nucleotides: TGTGCCAGCAGTTTATTTGGACAGATGAACACTGAAGCTTTCTTT.

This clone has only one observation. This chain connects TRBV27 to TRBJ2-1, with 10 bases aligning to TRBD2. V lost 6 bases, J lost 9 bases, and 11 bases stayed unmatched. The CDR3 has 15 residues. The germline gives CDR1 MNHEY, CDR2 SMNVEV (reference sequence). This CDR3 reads CASSPVAGGGLEQFF. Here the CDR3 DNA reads TGTGCCAGCAGCCCCGTAGCGGGGGGCGGGCTTGAGCAGTTCTTC.

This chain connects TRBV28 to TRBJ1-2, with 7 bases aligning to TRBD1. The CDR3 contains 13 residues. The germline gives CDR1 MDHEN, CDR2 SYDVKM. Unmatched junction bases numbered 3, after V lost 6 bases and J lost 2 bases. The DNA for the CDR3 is TGTGCCAGCAGCCCAGGGGGAAACTATGGCTACACCTTC. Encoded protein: CASSPGGNYGYTF.

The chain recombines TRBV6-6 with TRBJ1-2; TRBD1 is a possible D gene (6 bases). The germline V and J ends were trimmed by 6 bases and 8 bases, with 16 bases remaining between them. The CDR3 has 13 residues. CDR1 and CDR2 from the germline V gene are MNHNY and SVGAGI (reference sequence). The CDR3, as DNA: TGTGCCAGCAGCCCCACAGGGTTCGGCGGCTACACCTTC. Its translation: CASSPTGFGGYTF.

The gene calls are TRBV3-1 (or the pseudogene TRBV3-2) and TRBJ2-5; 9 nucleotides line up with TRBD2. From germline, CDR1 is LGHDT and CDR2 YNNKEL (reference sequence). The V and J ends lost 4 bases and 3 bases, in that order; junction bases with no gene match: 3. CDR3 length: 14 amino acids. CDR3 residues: CASSPRGGKETQYF. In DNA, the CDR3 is TGTGCCAGCAGCCCGCGGGGGGGAAAAGAGACCCAGTACTTC.

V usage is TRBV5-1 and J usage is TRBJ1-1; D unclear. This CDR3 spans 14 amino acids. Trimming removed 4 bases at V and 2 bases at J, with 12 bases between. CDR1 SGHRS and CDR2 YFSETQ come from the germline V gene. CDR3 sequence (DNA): TGCGCCAGCAGCCTTACGTACCCAAACACTGAAGCTTTCTTT. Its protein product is CASSLTYPNTEAFF.

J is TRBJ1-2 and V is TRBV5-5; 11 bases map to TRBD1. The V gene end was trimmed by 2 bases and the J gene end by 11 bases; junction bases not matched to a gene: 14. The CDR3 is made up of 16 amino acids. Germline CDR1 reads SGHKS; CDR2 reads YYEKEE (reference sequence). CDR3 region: CASSLLASGTGGLYTF. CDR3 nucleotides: TGTGCCAGCAGCTTATTAGCGTCAGGGACAGGGGGGTTGTACACCTTC.

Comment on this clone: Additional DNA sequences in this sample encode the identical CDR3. Here the CDR3 DNA reads TGTGCCAGCAGAACAGGGGAATCTGGAAACACCATATATTTT. Amino acid sequence: CASRTGESGNTIYF. The chain joins TRBV2 to TRBJ1-3, with TRBD1 matching over 7 bases. V lost 6 bases to trimming and J lost 1 base; unmatched junction nucleotides: 3. Germline CDR1 reads SNHLY; CDR2 reads FYNNEI. This CDR3 is 14 amino acids long.

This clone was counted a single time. The CDR3 DNA sequence: TGTGCCAGCAGCTTGGTTCAGGGTAGAGAATGGAACTATGGCTACACCTTC. As protein: CASSLVQGREWNYGYTF. V and J are TRBV5-6 and TRBJ1-2; a possible D gene is TRBD1 (5 bases). The V end was cut by 0 bases, the J end by 2 bases, with 17 bases between. This CDR3 comprises 17 residues. In germline, CDR1 is SGHDT, CDR2 YYEEEE.

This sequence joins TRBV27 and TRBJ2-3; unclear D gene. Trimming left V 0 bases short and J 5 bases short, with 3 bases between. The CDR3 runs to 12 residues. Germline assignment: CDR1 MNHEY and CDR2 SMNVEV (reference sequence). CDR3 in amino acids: CASSLSRDTQYF. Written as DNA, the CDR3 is TGTGCCAGCAGTTTATCCAGAGATACGCAGTATTTT.

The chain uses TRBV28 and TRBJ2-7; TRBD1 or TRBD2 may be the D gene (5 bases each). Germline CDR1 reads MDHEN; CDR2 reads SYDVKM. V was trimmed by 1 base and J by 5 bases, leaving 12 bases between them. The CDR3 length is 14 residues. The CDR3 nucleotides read TGTGCCAGCAGTTTATTGGGGGTCGGGGACGAGCAGTACTTC. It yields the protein CASSLLGVGDEQYF.

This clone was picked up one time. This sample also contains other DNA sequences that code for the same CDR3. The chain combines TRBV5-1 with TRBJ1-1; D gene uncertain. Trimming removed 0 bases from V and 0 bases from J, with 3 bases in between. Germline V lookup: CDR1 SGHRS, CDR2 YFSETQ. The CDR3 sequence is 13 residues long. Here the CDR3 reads CASSLALNTEAFF. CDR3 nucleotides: TGCGCCAGCAGCTTGGCCTTGAACACTGAAGCTTTCTTT.

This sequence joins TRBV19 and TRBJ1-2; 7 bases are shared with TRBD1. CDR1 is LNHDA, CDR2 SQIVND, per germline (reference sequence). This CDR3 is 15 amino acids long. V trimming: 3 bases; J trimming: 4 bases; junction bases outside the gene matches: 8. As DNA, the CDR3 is TGTGCCAGTAGTATTCCGGGACAGCGACGCTATGGCTACACCTTC. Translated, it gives CASSIPGQRRYGYTF.

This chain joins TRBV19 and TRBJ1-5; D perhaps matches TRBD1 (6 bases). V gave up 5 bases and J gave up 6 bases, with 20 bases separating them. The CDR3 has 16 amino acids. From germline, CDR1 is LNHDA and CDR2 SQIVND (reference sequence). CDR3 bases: TGTGCCAGTAGTGCAAACCCCTACAGGGATCCTCAGCCCCAGCATTTT. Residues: CASSANPYRDPQPQHF.

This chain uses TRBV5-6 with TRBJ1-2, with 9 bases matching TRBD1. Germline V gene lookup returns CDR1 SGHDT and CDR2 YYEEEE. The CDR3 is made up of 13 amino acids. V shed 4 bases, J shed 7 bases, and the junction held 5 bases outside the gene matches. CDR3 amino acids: CASSLGTGSGYTF. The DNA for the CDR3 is TGTGCCAGCAGCCTCGGGACAGGGAGTGGCTACACCTTC.

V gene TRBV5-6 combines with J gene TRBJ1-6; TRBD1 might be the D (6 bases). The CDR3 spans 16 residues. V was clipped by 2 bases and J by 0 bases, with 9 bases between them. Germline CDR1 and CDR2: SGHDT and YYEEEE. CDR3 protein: CASSFRGGSYNSPLHF. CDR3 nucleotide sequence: TGTGCCAGCAGCTTTAGGGGGGGCTCCTATAATTCACCCCTCCACTTT.

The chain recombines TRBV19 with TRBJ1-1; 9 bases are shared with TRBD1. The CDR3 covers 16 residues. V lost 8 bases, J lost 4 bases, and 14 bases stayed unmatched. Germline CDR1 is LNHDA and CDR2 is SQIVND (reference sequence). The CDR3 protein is CASRRDRVAIGTEAFF. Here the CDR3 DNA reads TGTGCCAGTCGCCGGGACAGGGTGGCTATTGGCACTGAAGCTTTCTTT.